Below are 10 T cell receptor beta chains sequenced from a single sample in a study of chemoradiotherapy in HPV16-positive cancers. Profiled with immunoSEQ multiplex PCR; TCRdb holds only in-frame clones, not every one. The data hold about 13,000 clones, with around 82% observed a single time. The material sequenced was blood, taken from a patient who underwent chemoradiotherapy. All receptors come from a human donor with HPV-associated anogenital cancer.

In nucleotides, the CDR3 is TGCGCCAGCAGCTTGGCCATAACAGGGGGCATGGGAGATACGCAGTATTTT. Translation gives CASSLAITGGMGDTQYF. The genes are TRBV5-1 and TRBJ2-3; 9 bases line up with TRBD1. The germline V gene encodes CDR1 SGHRS and CDR2 YFSETQ. The CDR3 length is 17 residues. Losses at the gene ends were 0 bases for V and 5 bases for J; bases not matched to a gene: 10.

V is TRBV10-2 and J is TRBJ2-1; possible D gene TRBD2, 6 bases. There are 16 residues in the CDR3. The germline V gene encodes CDR1 WSHSY and CDR2 SAAADI. Trimming left V 3 bases short and J 3 bases short, with 15 bases between. CDR3 in amino acids: CASSDPSEWVYNEQFF. For the CDR3, the DNA is TGCGCCAGCAGTGATCCTAGCGAGTGGGTCTACAATGAGCAGTTCTTC.

The gene calls are TRBV30 and TRBJ1-1; D might be TRBD1 (5 bases). This CDR3 has 13 amino acids. V was cut by 4 bases and J by 0 bases, with 9 bases left in between. The germline CDR1 and CDR2 sequences are GTSNPN and SVGIG (reference sequence). CDR3 protein: CAWNRDLNTEAFF. CDR3 nucleotides: TGTGCCTGGAACCGGGACCTGAACACTGAAGCTTTCTTT.

This chain joins TRBV15 and TRBJ1-1; TRBD1 matches at 7 bases. The trim removed 2 bases at V and 3 bases at J, leaving 6 bases unmatched. This CDR3 comprises 15 residues. Germline CDR1 reads LNHNV; CDR2 reads YYDKDF (reference sequence). CDR3 region: CATSRLDRDDTEAFF. As DNA, the CDR3 is TGTGCCACCAGCAGACTCGACAGGGATGACACTGAAGCTTTCTTT.

The V gene is TRBV30, the J gene TRBJ2-5; 10 bases agree with TRBD2. CDR1 GTSNPN and CDR2 SVGIG come from the germline V gene (reference sequence). After removal of 0 bases from V and 1 base from J, the junction contained 2 bases not matched to a gene. This CDR3 region has 15 residues. DNA for the CDR3: TGTGCCTGGAGTGTCCAGCGGGGGGGCCAAGAGACCCAGTACTTC. Translation gives CAWSVQRGGQETQYF.

The V and J genes are TRBV5-1 and TRBJ2-7; 9 bases line up with TRBD1. Germline lookup yields CDR1 SGHRS and CDR2 YFSETQ. Trimming cost V 2 bases and J 7 bases; bases outside gene matches: 10. This CDR3 has 15 residues. CDR3 sequence reads: CASSFGGQGSDEQYF. CDR3 bases: TGCGCCAGCAGCTTTGGTGGACAGGGGTCCGATGAGCAGTACTTC. The full variable domain, with the rest looked up from reference TRBV5-1 and TRBJ2-7, is KAGVTQTPRYLIKTRGQQVTLSCSPISGHRSVSWYQQTPGQGLQFLFEYFSETQRNKGNFPGRFSGRQFSNSRSEMNVSTLELGDSALYLCASSFGGQGSDEQYFGPGTRLTVT.

V is TRBV11-2 and J is TRBJ2-5; weak D call: TRBD1 (5 bases). The CDR3 has 14 residues. Trimming took off 3 bases at V and 4 bases at J, with 12 bases between the two ends. Germline assignment: CDR1 SGHAT and CDR2 FQNNGV. The chain's CDR3 is CASSFNRPGETQYF. The DNA of the CDR3 is TGTGCCAGCAGCTTTAACAGGCCGGGAGAGACCCAGTACTTC.

This rearrangement joins TRBV18 to TRBJ2-7; D is unresolved. V shed 0 bases and J shed 4 bases, with 16 bases lying between them. Germline V CDR1 and CDR2: KGHSH, LQKENI. The CDR3 consists of 16 residues. DNA for the CDR3: TGTGCCAGCTCACCACCGGTCGTCGGACGAGTATACGAGCAGTACTTC. Protein product: CASSPPVVGRVYEQYF.

The chain carries TRBV7-2 and TRBJ2-7; 11 bases align to TRBD2. V was clipped by 7 bases and J by 5 bases; unmatched bases: 16. The CDR3 is 17 residues long. Germline V gene lookup returns CDR1 SGHTA and CDR2 FQGNSA. Here the CDR3 reads CASTLGLSGGALDEQYF. The CDR3 bases are TGTGCCAGCACCTTGGGGCTTAGCGGGGGGGCGTTGGACGAGCAGTACTTC.

The DNA for the CDR3 is TGTGCCAGCAGCTTAGATAACGGACACACAGATACGCAGTATTTT. It encodes CASSLDNGHTDTQYF. The V gene is TRBV7-9, the J gene TRBJ2-3; D may be TRBD1 (5 bases). The length of the CDR3 is 15 residues. CDR1 SEHNR and CDR2 FQNEAQ come from the germline V gene (reference sequence). V was trimmed by 1 base and J by 2 bases, leaving 10 bases between them.